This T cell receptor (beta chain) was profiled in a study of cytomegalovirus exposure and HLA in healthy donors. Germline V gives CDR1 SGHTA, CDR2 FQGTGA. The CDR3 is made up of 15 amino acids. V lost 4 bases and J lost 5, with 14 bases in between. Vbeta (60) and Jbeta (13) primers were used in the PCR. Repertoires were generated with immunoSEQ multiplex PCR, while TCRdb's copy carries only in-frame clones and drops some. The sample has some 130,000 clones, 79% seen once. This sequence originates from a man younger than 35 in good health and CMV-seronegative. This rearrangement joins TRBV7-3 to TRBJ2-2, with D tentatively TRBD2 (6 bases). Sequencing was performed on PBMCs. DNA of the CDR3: TGTGCCAGCAGCTCCGGCCGAGGAGGGACCGGGGAGCTGTTTTTT. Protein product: CASSSGRGGTGELFF.